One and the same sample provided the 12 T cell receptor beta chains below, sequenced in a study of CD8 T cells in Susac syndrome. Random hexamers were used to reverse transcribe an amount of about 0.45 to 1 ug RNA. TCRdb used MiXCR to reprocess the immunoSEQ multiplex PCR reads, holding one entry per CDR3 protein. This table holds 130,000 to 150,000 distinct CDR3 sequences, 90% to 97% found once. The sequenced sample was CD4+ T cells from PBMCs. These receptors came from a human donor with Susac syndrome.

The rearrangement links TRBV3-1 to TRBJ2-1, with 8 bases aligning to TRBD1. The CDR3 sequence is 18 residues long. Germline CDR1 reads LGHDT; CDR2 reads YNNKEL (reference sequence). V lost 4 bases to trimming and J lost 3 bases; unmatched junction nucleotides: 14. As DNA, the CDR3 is TGTGCCAGCAGCCCACCGAAGTTGACAGGGGCCGGCTACAATGAGCAGTTCTTC. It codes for CASSPPKLTGAGYNEQFF.

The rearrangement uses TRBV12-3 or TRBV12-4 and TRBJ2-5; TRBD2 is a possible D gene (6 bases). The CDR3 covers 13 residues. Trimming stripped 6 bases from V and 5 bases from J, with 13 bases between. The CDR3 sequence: CASSTTRWETQYF. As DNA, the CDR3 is TGTGCCAGCAGCACGACTAGGTGGGAGACCCAGTACTTC.

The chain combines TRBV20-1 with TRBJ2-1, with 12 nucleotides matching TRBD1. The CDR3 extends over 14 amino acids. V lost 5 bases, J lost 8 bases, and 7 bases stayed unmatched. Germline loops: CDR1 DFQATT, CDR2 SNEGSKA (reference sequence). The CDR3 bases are TGCAGTGCTCAGGGACAGGGGGCGAGGGATGAGCAGTTCTTC. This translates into CSAQGQGARDEQFF.

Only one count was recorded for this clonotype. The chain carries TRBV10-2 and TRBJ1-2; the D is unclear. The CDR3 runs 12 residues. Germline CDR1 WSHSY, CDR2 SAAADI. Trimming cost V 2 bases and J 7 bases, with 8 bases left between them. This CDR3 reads CASSEVYSGYTF. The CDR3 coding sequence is TGCGCCAGCAGTGAGGTCTACTCTGGCTACACCTTC.

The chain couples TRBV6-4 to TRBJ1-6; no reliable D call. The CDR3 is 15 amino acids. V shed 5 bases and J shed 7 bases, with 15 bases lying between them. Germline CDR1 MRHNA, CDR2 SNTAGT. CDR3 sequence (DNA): TGTGCCAGCAGTCCTCTTCCGGCGGCGAATTCACCCCTCCACTTT. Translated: CASSPLPAANSPLHF.

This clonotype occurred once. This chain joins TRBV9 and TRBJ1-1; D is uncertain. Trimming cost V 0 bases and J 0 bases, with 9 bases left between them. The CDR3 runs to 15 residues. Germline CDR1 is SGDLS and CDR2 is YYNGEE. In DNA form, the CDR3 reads TGTGCCAGCAGCGTAGGGGTCTACATGAACACTGAAGCTTTCTTT. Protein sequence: CASSVGVYMNTEAFF.

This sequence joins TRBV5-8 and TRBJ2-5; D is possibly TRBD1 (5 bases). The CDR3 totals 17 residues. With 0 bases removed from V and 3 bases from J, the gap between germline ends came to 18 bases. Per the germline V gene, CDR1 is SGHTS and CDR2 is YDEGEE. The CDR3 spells CASSLGLGPELKETQYF. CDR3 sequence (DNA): TGTGCCAGCAGCTTGGGTCTGGGGCCTGAACTTAAAGAGACCCAGTACTTC.

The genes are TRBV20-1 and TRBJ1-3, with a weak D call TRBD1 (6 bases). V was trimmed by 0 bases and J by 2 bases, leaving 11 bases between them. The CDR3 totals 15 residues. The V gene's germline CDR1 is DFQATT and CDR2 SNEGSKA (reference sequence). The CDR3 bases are TGCAGTGCTAGAGATTCCGACAGGCCTGGAAACACCATATATTTT. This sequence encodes CSARDSDRPGNTIYF.

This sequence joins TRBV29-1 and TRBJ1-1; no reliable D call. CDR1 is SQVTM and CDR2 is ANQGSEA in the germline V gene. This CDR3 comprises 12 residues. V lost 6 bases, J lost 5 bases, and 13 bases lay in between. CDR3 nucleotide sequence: TGCAGCGTCAACTCCTTAGGGACTGAAGCTTTCTTT. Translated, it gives CSVNSLGTEAFF.

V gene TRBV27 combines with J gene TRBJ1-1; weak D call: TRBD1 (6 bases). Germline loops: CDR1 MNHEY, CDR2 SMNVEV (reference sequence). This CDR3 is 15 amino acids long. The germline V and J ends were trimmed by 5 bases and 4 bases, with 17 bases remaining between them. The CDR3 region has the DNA TGTGCCAGCAGTGGCAGGGGAGGATGGGGCACTGAAGCTTTCTTT. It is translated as CASSGRGGWGTEAFF.

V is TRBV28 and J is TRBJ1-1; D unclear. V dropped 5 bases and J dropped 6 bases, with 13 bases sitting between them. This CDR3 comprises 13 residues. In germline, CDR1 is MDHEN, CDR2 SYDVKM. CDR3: CASSIPPTAEAFF. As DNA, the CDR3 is TGTGCCAGCAGTATTCCCCCCACAGCTGAAGCTTTCTTT.

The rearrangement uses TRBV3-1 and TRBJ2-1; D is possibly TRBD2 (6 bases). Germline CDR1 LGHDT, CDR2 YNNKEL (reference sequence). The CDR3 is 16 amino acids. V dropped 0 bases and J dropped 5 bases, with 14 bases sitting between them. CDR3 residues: CASSQDGAGGHNEQFF. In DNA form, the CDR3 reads TGTGCCAGCAGCCAAGATGGGGCTGGAGGGCACAATGAGCAGTTCTTC.